This TCR beta chain derives from a study of technical replicates of blood from several donors. The CDR3 is 18 residues long. The junction had 10 bases not matched to a gene; V was cut back by 0 bases and J by 2 bases. Germline-derived CDR1 and CDR2 are LGHNA and YNFKEQ. The data were produced by immunoSEQ multiplex PCR, yet TCRdb's version contains in-frame clones alone and is incomplete. The repertoire has roughly 60,000 clones, about 90% of them found once; the top ten carry approximately 5%. The gene calls are TRBV4-2 and TRBJ2-7, with 10 bases lining up with TRBD2. The clonotype comes from a human donor in good health. Some clones in this sample may be carry-over from other donors' samples. Material: PBMCs. The CDR3 here is CASSQDVVAGGPAYEQYF. In nucleotides, the CDR3 is TGTGCCAGCAGCCAAGATGTGGTAGCGGGAGGCCCAGCCTACGAGCAGTACTTC.